These 24 T cell receptor beta chains share one sample of origin, sequenced in a study of regulatory T cells in long-lasting Graves disease. Time point of the sample: persistent/refractory GD, antithyroid drugs over 5 years with positive TRAb. RNA extracted from PBMCs served as the sequencing template. CDR3-region Arm-PCR and iRepertoire HTBI primers produced the TCR beta libraries. TCRdb fed the multiplex PCR reads into MiXCR, producing one record per CDR3 protein. Of 600,000 to 850,000 distinct CDR3 sequences listed, around 30% were seen once; the top ten hold 40% to 55%. The material sequenced was peripheral blood mononuclear cells (PBMCs), taken when the disease was refractory, from a patient treated with antithyroid drugs. The receptors come from a female donor with Graves disease.

The chain combines TRBV12-3 or TRBV12-4 with TRBJ1-2; maybe TRBD1 (6 bases). The CDR3 sequence is 16 residues long. Trimming left V 3 bases short and J 3 bases short, with 17 bases between. CDR3 nucleotides: TGTGCCAGCAGTTTGCTTTTAGGCAGGGGCTACTATGGCTACACCTTC. Its protein is CASSLLLGRGYYGYTF.

The chain joins TRBV20-1 to TRBJ1-2; the D gene is possibly TRBD1 (6 bases). Germline V gene sequence: CDR1 DFQATT, CDR2 SNEGSKA (reference sequence). V gave up 6 bases and J gave up 4 bases, with 27 bases separating them. The CDR3 sequence is 17 residues long. This chain's CDR3 is CSADYQEFGQLGYGYTF. DNA for the CDR3: TGCAGTGCCGATTACCAGGAGTTCGGACAGCTGGGCTATGGCTACACCTTC.

The chain carries TRBV5-1 and TRBJ2-5, with a tentative D call TRBD2 (6 bases). CDR3 length equals 13 residues. Per the germline V gene, CDR1 is SGHRS and CDR2 is YFSETQ. Trimming left V 4 bases short and J 4 bases short, with 11 bases between. CDR3: CASSRDFGETQYF. For the CDR3, the DNA is TGCGCCAGCAGCCGGGACTTTGGAGAGACCCAGTACTTC.

This clonotype was counted many times. This chain links TRBV28 with TRBJ2-5, with D uncertain. V lost 1 base, J lost 5 bases, and 5 bases lay in between. Germline V lookup: CDR1 MDHEN, CDR2 SYDVKM. There are 12 residues in the CDR3. The CDR3 DNA follows: TGTGCCAGCAGTTTATACGCCGAGACCCAGTACTTC. It codes for CASSLYAETQYF.

This clonotype was counted between two and nine times. The chain carries TRBV11-2 and TRBJ1-5, with D perhaps TRBD1 (5 bases). Germline CDR1 and CDR2: SGHAT and FQNNGV. Trimming removed 5 bases from V and 1 base from J, with 12 bases in between. The CDR3 loop spans 15 amino acids. The CDR3: CASSITGGSNQPQHF. In DNA form, the CDR3 reads TGTGCCAGCAGCATCACGGGGGGAAGCAATCAGCCCCAGCATTTT. Variable domain in full (rest from reference TRBV11-2 and TRBJ1-5): EAGVAQSPRYKIIEKRQSVAFWCNPISGHATLYWYQQILGQGPKLLIQFQNNGVVDDSQLPKDRFSAERLKGVDSTLKIQPAKLEDSAVYLCASSITGGSNQPQHFGDGTRLSIL.

This sequence joins TRBV7-2 and TRBJ1-2; 8 positions match TRBD1. This CDR3 has 15 residues. Trimming took 2 bases from V and 5 from J; bases not matched to a gene: 7. Germline lookup yields CDR1 SGHTA and CDR2 FQGNSA. CDR3 DNA: TGTGCCAGCAGCTTAAGCTGGACAGGGCCGTATGGCTACACCTTC. Translated: CASSLSWTGPYGYTF.

This clonotype was detected only a few times. V gene TRBV20-1 combines with J gene TRBJ2-5; D not certain. V was trimmed by 3 bases and J by 2 bases, leaving 16 bases between them. Germline V lookup: CDR1 DFQATT, CDR2 SNEGSKA (reference sequence). The CDR3 contains 15 residues. CDR3 DNA sequence: TGCAGTGCTAGTGCCTACCGGCAGGCTCAAGAGACCCAGTACTTC. Its translation is CSASAYRQAQETQYF.

This rearrangement joins TRBV11-1 to TRBJ2-2, with 12 bases that match TRBD2. The germline CDR1 and CDR2 sequences are SGHAT and FQDESV (reference sequence). V lost 1 base to trimming and J lost 6 bases; unmatched junction nucleotides: 3. The CDR3 is 16 amino acids. The CDR3: CASSLGRLAGAGELFF. The DNA for the CDR3 is TGTGCCAGCAGCTTAGGAAGACTAGCGGGAGCCGGGGAGCTGTTTTTT.

The J gene is TRBJ2-2, the V gene TRBV6-8, with D possibly TRBD1 on 6 matching bases. The ends were cut back, 4 bases at V and 6 bases at J, with 24 bases in the middle. The CDR3 has 18 amino acids. The germline CDR1 and CDR2 sequences are MNHGY and SAAAGT. This CDR3 reads CASSSVLFATGPSGELFF. The CDR3, as DNA: TGTGCCAGCAGTTCCGTTCTTTTCGCGACAGGTCCCTCCGGGGAGCTGTTTTTT.

This clonotype was found a few times. This CDR3 reads CSARALGTGGYEQYF. Here the CDR3 DNA reads TGCAGTGCTAGAGCACTCGGGACAGGGGGCTACGAGCAGTACTTC. The V and J genes are TRBV20-1 and TRBJ2-7; 11 bases line up with TRBD1. The germline V gene encodes CDR1 DFQATT and CDR2 SNEGSKA (reference sequence). The junction had 5 bases not matched to a gene; V was cut back by 1 base and J by 3 bases. The CDR3 runs 15 residues.

V is TRBV2 and J is TRBJ1-6; tentatively, D is TRBD1 (5 bases). The CDR3 runs to 15 residues. Germline loops: CDR1 SNHLY, CDR2 FYNNEI. Trimming removed 4 bases from V and 2 bases from J, with 9 bases in between. The CDR3 region is CASSADTPYNSPLHF. Here the CDR3 DNA reads TGTGCCAGCAGTGCGGACACCCCCTATAATTCACCCCTCCACTTT.

This clonotype was picked up a small number of times. V is TRBV19 and J is TRBJ2-7, with 7 bases matching TRBD2. Trimming at V came to 8 bases and at J to 5 bases, leaving 6 bases not matched to a gene. CDR3 length: 12 amino acids. CDR1 is LNHDA and CDR2 is SQIVND in the germline V gene (reference sequence). The CDR3 loop is CASGRASNEQYF. The CDR3 DNA reads as TGTGCCAGTGGGAGGGCGTCGAACGAGCAGTACTTC.

This clonotype was picked up a small number of times. The genes are TRBV12-3 or TRBV12-4 and TRBJ1-1; D gene ambiguous. Between the trimmed V and J ends, which lost 6 bases and 6 bases, there was a span of 8 bases. The CDR3 consists of 11 residues. CDR3 amino acids: CASSTLAEAFF. Written as DNA, the CDR3 is TGTGCCAGCAGCACCCTCGCTGAAGCTTTCTTT.

The chain is built from TRBV29-1 and TRBJ2-7; the D gene is possibly TRBD1 (8 bases). V was pared by 7 bases and J by 6 bases, with 19 bases between. Germline V gene lookup returns CDR1 SQVTM and CDR2 ANQGSEA. The CDR3 extends over 13 amino acids. CDR3 region: CSAGGSGGGEQYF. In DNA, the CDR3 is TGCAGCGCAGGGGGCTCAGGGGGGGGCGAGCAGTACTTC.

The V gene is TRBV20-1, the J gene TRBJ1-2; D gene unclear. Trimming shortened V by 6 bases and J by 4 bases, and 18 bases separated the two germline ends. The CDR3 is 14 amino acids. CDR1 is DFQATT, CDR2 SNEGSKA, per germline (reference sequence). CDR3 amino acids: CSALDRARIYGYTF. The CDR3 DNA is TGCAGTGCCTTGGACCGCGCCCGTATCTATGGCTACACCTTC.

This clonotype was observed a handful of times. The chain combines TRBV20-1 with TRBJ2-7; TRBD2 agrees at 15 bases. With 6 bases clipped from V and 7 bases from J, the junction kept 1 base outside the gene matches. In germline, CDR1 is DFQATT, CDR2 SNEGSKA (reference sequence). This CDR3 spans 12 amino acids. Written as DNA, the CDR3 is TGCAGTGCGGGACTAGCGGGAGGTGAGCAGTACTTC. This translates into CSAGLAGGEQYF.

The chain recombines TRBV19 with TRBJ1-5; D not resolved. Germline CDR1 and CDR2: LNHDA and SQIVND (reference sequence). V shed 5 bases and J shed 0 bases, with 8 bases lying between them. The CDR3 loop spans 14 amino acids. The CDR3 sequence: CASSRQDSNQPQHF. The CDR3 region has the DNA TGTGCCAGTAGTCGCCAGGATAGCAATCAGCCCCAGCATTTT.

This sequence joins TRBV29-1 and TRBJ2-7, with TRBD2 as a possible D gene (6 bases). Germline V gene lookup returns CDR1 SQVTM and CDR2 ANQGSEA. The CDR3 has 13 amino acids. Trimming shortened V by 7 bases and J by 2 bases, and 15 bases separated the two germline ends. DNA for the CDR3: TGCAGCGCCCCCCCGGGACTTACCTACGAGCAGTACTTC. Translated: CSAPPGLTYEQYF.

The chain employs TRBV13 and TRBJ2-6; TRBD2 matches at 7 bases. CDR3 length: 15 residues. CDR1 is PRHDT and CDR2 is FYEKMQ in the germline V gene (reference sequence). With 5 bases clipped from V and 4 bases from J, the junction kept 5 bases outside the gene matches. CDR3 loop: CASSPAGLGANVLTF. CDR3 in DNA: TGTGCCAGCAGCCCAGCGGGACTGGGGGCCAACGTCCTGACTTTC.

The rearrangement joins TRBV6-1 to TRBJ1-2; 8 bases line up with TRBD1. The CDR3 runs 13 residues. The J segment lost 7 bases and the V segment lost 6 bases, leaving 7 bases of the junction unmatched. Looked up from germline, CDR1 is MNHNS and CDR2 is SASEGT. This CDR3 reads CASRFGQGSGYTF. The CDR3 DNA follows: TGTGCCAGCAGATTCGGACAGGGAAGTGGCTACACCTTC.

This clonotype has more than one count but fewer than ten. V and J are TRBV5-1 and TRBJ2-6; D unclear. The V end was cut by 4 bases, the J end by 0 bases, with 8 bases between. Germline CDR1 and CDR2: SGHRS and YFSETQ. This CDR3 spans 15 amino acids. CDR3 nucleotide sequence: TGCGCCAGCAGCCCACTGAGCTCTGGGGCCAACGTCCTGACTTTC. This translates into CASSPLSSGANVLTF.

This clonotype came up many times. The chain carries TRBV28 and TRBJ1-2, with TRBD1 as a possible D gene (5 bases). Trimming removed 2 bases from V and 0 bases from J, with 13 bases in between. Germline V gene lookup returns CDR1 MDHEN and CDR2 SYDVKM. This CDR3 contains 16 residues. The CDR3 region is CASSLGGGRANYGYTF. As DNA, the CDR3 is TGTGCCAGCAGTTTAGGAGGAGGCAGGGCTAACTATGGCTACACCTTC.

The chain recombines TRBV5-1 with TRBJ1-2; weak D call: TRBD1 (5 bases). Per the germline V gene, CDR1 is SGHRS and CDR2 is YFSETQ. The V end was cut by 0 bases, the J end by 6 bases, with 12 bases between. The CDR3 length is 14 residues. The CDR3: CASSLVGGIDGYTF. CDR3 nucleotide sequence: TGCGCCAGCAGCTTGGTCGGGGGAATCGATGGCTACACCTTC.

The sample holds a few counts of this clonotype. V and J are TRBV20-1 and TRBJ1-2; D gene ambiguous. V was pared by 5 bases and J by 0 bases, with 10 bases between. CDR3 length: 13 amino acids. Germline CDR1 reads DFQATT; CDR2 reads SNEGSKA (reference sequence). The CDR3 bases are TGCAGTGCTGAGGGAGACACTAACTATGGCTACACCTTC. Encoded protein: CSAEGDTNYGYTF.